What follows is one TCR beta chain and its context. Its target is not known. The study ran its PCR with 60 Vbeta and 13 Jbeta primers. Clones were sequenced by immunoSEQ multiplex PCR, and TCRdb holds only the in-frame ones, with some missing. The sample lists around 170,000 clones, roughly 88% occurring once. V dropped 8 bases and J dropped 4; count of bases not matched to a gene: 5. The germline V gene has CDR1 KGHSH and CDR2 LQKENI. The CDR3 is 14 amino acids. The data derive from a study of cytomegalovirus exposure and HLA in healthy donors. Study-wide findings and caveats: Reportedly, fewer N-insertions than the 666-donor mean appeared in an Asian-associated ancestry cluster in a later analysis.

The chain uses TRBV18 and TRBJ2-2; 9 bases map to TRBD1. Specimen: PBMCs. The clonotype originates from a woman aged 18-29 years in good health and CMV-seronegative. In nucleotides, the CDR3 is TGTGCCAGCCAGGACAGGGGTATCACCGGGGAGCTGTTTTTT. It yields the protein CASQDRGITGELFF.